This section outlines one TCR beta chain sequence together with its context. The antigen remains unidentified. At one boundary the junction diverges from the germline segment, which might be a read error. The CDR3 runs to 18 residues. CDR1 and CDR2 from the germline V gene are SGHAT and FQNNGV. Germline DNA was also extracted, and blood RNA was taken from unsorted whole blood. Chronic HBV infection was present, with no prior treatment. Investigators obtained around 4 milliliters of peripheral blood ahead of surgery. TCR beta cDNA was made from approximately 500 ng total RNA with a constant-region primer. Employing slightly modified ARM-PCR, three nested multiplex PCR rounds were run, and these gave rise to the TCR beta libraries. With TRBV1-TRBV30 forward primers and a C-beta reverse primer, the first two PCR rounds were run for nine to eleven cycles each. TCRdb processed the multiplex PCR reads anew with MiXCR; each CDR3 protein has one entry. Among 150,000 to 200,000 distinct CDR3 sequences listed, roughly two thirds were seen once.

The data stem from a study of tumor-infiltrating lymphocytes in primary liver carcinoma. Findings of the study overall: The samples were not sorted (they were bulk), so CD4+ and CD8+ repertoires were not compared. Against blood, tumors held a significantly higher top-250-clone fraction (p = 0.039).

Sequencing was carried out using peripheral blood. The chain carries TRBV11-2 and TRBJ1-2; 8 bases match TRBD1. This clonotype was obtained from an older woman with primary liver carcinoma and hepatitis B virus infection. CDR3 bases: TGTGCCAGCAGCTTAACATTTTTCGGACAGGGTGAAAACTATGGCCACACCTTC. Protein: CASSLTFFGQGENYGHTF.